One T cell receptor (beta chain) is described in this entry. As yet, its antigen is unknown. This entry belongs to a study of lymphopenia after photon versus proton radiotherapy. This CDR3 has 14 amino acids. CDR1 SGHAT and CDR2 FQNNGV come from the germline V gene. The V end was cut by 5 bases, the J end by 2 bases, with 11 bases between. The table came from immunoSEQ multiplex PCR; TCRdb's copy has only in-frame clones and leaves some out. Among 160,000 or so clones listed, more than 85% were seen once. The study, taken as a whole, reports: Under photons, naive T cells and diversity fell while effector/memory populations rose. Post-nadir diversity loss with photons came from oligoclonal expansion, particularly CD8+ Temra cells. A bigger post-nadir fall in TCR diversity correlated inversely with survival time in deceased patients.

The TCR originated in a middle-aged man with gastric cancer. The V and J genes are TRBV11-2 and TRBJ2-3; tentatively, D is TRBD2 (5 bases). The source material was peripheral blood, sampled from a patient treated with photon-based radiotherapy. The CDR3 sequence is CASSRTPSTDTQYF. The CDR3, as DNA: TGTGCCAGCAGCAGGACTCCCTCCACAGATACGCAGTATTTT.